This TCR beta chain is from a study of T cell responses to AZD1222 COVID-19 vaccine. Regarding this clone: Its antigen is not identified.

Study-wide points: Repertoire sampling happened only post peak T cell response. Just six or seven AZD1222 recipients tested seropositive at baseline. Nearly half of spike-specific TCRs reportedly go after variant regions that carry no mutations.

Germline CDR1 SGHRS, CDR2 YFSETQ. The CDR3 runs to 16 residues. With 4 bases clipped from V and 4 bases from J, the junction kept 8 bases outside the gene matches. Clones were read by immunoSEQ multiplex PCR, and TCRdb kept only the in-frame ones, dropping some. The sample has 80,000 to 100,000 clones; around 89% are singletons. The rearrangement uses TRBV5-1 and TRBJ2-2; TRBD1 aligns across 9 bases. The receptor's source is an adult in good health. This material consisted of peripheral blood, taken on day 0 of AZD1222 vaccination. In DNA form, the CDR3 reads TGCGCCAGCAGCCAATCCGGGACAGGGAGCACCGGGGAGCTGTTTTTT. Amino acid sequence: CASSQSGTGSTGELFF.